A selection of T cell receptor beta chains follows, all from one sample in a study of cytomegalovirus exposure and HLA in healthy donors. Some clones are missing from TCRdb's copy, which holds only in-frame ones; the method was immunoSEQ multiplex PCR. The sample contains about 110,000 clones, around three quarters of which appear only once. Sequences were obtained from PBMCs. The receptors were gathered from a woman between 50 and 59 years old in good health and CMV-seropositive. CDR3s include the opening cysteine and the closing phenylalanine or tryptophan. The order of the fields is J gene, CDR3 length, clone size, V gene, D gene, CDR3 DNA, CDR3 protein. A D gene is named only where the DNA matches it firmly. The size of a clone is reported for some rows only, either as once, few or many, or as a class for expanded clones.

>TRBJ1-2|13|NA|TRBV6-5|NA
TGTGCCAGCAGATCTACAGGGTCCGATGGCTACACCTTC
CASRSTGSDGYTF
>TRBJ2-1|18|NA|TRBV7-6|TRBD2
TGTGCCAGCAGCTCCCACGGTCCTAGCGGGACCCGTAACAATGAGCAGTTCTTC
CASSSHGPSGTRNNEQFF
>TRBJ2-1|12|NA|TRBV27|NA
TGTGCCAGCTGGACCTTACAGGGGAGGCGGTTCTTC
CASWTLQGRRFF
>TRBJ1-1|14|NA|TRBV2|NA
TGTGCCAGCAGCCGCGGACAGAGTAACACTGAAGCTTTCTTT
CASSRGQSNTEAFF
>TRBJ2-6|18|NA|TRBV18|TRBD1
TGTGCCAGCTCATCACCGGGACAGGGTCTTTCTGGGGCCAACGTCCTGACTTTC
CASSSPGQGLSGANVLTF
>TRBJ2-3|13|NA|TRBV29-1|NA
TGCAGCGTTGTCTTCGGGAGCACAGATACGCAGTATTTT
CSVVFGSTDTQYF
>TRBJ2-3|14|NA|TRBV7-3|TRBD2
TGTGCCAGCAGCGAGAGCGGGAACACAGATACGCAGTATTTT
CASSESGNTDTQYF
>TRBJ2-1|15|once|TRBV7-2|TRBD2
TGTGCCAGCAGCTTTGCGGGGGGGGCGGGCAATGAGCAGTTCTTC
CASSFAGGAGNEQFF
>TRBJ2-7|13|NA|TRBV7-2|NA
TGTGCCAGCAGCTTGACAGATAGCTACGAGCAGTACTTC
CASSLTDSYEQYF
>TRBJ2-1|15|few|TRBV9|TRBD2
TGTGCCAGCAGCCAAAGCGGGGGCGAGTACAATGAGCAGTTCTTC
CASSQSGGEYNEQFF
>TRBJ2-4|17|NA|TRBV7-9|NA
TGTGCCAGCAGCTTAGGTTGGGGGCAAGAAGCCAAAAACATTCAGTACTTC
CASSLGWGQEAKNIQYF
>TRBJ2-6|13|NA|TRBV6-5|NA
TGTGCCAGTTCTAGGTCTGGGGCCAACGGCCTGACTTTC
CASSRSGANGLTF
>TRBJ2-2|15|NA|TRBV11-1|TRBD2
TGTGCCAGCAGCTTGGGACTAGCGGGCACCGGGGAGCTGTTTTTT
CASSLGLAGTGELFF
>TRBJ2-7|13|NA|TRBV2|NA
TGTGCCAGCAGTGGAGGGAGTTCCTACGAGCAGTACTTC
CASSGGSSYEQYF
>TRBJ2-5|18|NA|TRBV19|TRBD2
TGTGCCAGTAGTAGGGGACTAGCGGGGGGGCGGGACCAAGAGACCCAGTACTTC
CASSRGLAGGRDQETQYF
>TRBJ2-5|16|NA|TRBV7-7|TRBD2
TGTGCTAGCAGCTCCCCGGGACTAGCGGGAAAAGAGACCCAGTACTTC
CASSSPGLAGKETQYF
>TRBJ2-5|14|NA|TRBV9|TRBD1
TGTGCCAGCAGCGTAGCAGGGGGCGGAGAGACCCAGTACTTC
CASSVAGGGETQYF
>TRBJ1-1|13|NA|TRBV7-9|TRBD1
TGTGCCAGCAGCTTAGGCAGGGGGTTTGAAGCTTTCTTT
CASSLGRGFEAFF
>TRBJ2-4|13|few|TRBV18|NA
TGTGCCAGCTCACCAGAGAGTTCAGGCATTCAGTACTTC
CASSPESSGIQYF
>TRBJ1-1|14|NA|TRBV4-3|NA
TGCGCCAGCAGCCAAGAGGCGGGGAACACTGAAGCTTTCTTT
CASSQEAGNTEAFF
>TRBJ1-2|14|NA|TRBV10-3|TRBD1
TGTGCCATCAGTGAGGACAGGGGAGAAGATGGCTACACCTTC
CAISEDRGEDGYTF
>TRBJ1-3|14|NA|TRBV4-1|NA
TGCGCCAGCAGCCAAGTCGGAGGGGGAAACACCATATATTTT
CASSQVGGGNTIYF
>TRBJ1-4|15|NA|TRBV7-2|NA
TGTGCCAGCAGCTTAGCCCCCGGGGTAGGAGAAAAACTGTTTTTT
CASSLAPGVGEKLFF
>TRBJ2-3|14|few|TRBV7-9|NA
TGTGCCAGCAGCAACCGGGACAAACCAGATACGCAGTATTTT
CASSNRDKPDTQYF
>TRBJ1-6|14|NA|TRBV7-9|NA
TGTGCCAGCAGCCGCGGGCCGGAGGGCTCACCCCTCCACTTT
CASSRGPEGSPLHF
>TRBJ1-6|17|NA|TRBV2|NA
TGTGCCAGCAGTGAGGGGGTATCAGGGGCGTATAATTCACCCCTCCACTTT
CASSEGVSGAYNSPLHF
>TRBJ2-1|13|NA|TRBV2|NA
TGTGCCAGCAGTGGGAACGGGAATAATGAGCAGTTCTTC
CASSGNGNNEQFF
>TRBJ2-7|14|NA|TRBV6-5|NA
TGTGCCAGCAGCACCGCCGGGACTGGATACGAGCAGTACTTC
CASSTAGTGYEQYF
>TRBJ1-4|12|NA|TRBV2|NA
TGTGCCAGCAGTCAAGACAGCCTAAAACTGTTTTTT
CASSQDSLKLFF
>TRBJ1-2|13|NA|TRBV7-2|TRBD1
TGTGCCAGCAGCCACGGGACAGATTATGGCTACACCTTC
CASSHGTDYGYTF
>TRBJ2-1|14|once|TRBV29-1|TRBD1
TGCAGCGTTCGGGACAGGGAAAGATACAATGAGCAGTTCTTC
CSVRDRERYNEQFF
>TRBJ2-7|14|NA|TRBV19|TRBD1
TGTGCCAGTAGTTTCTCCGGGACAGGCTACGAGCAGTACTTC
CASSFSGTGYEQYF
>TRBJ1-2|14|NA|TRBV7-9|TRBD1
TGTGCCAGCAGCATCGACAGGGGGCAGGGTGGCTACACCTTC
CASSIDRGQGGYTF
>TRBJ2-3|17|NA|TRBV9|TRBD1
TGTGCCAGCAGCTCACCGGGACAGGGGGGATACACAGATACGCAGTATTTT
CASSSPGQGGYTDTQYF
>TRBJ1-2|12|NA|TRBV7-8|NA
TGTGCCAGCAGCAAGTACAGGGACGGCTACACCTTC
CASSKYRDGYTF
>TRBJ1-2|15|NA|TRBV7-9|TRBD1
TGTTCCAGCAGTTCCCAGGGGGCGAGGGACTATGGCTACACCTTC
CSSSSQGARDYGYTF
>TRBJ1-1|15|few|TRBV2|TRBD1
TGTGCCAGCAGAGAGGACAGGGGCAATTATGATGAAGCTTTCTTT
CASREDRGNYDEAFF
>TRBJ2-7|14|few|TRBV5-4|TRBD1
TGCGCCAGCAGCCACTCCAAGGAGGGACAGGTGCAGTACTTC
CASSHSKEGQVQYF
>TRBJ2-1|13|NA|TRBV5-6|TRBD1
TGTGCCAGCAGCCTCTACAGGGGAGATAGGCCGGTCTTC
CASSLYRGDRPVF
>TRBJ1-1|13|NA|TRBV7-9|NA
TGTGCCAACCGACAGGATGCCTGGGGTGAAGCTTTCTTT
CANRQDAWGEAFF
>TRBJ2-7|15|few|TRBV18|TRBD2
TGTGCCAGCTCACCCGGGGGTGCGCGGGAGGACCCGCAGTACTTC
CASSPGGAREDPQYF
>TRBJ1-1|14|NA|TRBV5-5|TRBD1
TGTGCCAGCAGCACGACAGGGGAGAACACTGAAGCTTTCTTT
CASSTTGENTEAFF
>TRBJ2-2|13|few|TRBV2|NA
TGTGCCAGCTCTCCGGGGAAGAAGGTGGAGCTGTTTTTT
CASSPGKKVELFF
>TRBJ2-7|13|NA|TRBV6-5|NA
TGTGCCAGCAGGCGGGGAGGCTTCTACGAGCAGTACTTC
CASRRGGFYEQYF
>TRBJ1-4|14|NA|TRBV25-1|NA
TGTGCCAGCAGTGATGATAGGGGTTGGGAAAAACTGTTTTTT
CASSDDRGWEKLFF
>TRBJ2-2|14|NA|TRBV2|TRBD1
TGTGCCAGCAGTCCCGACAGGGACACCGGGGAGCTGTTTTTT
CASSPDRDTGELFF
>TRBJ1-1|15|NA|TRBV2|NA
TGTGCCAGCAGTGAAGGGACAGATACTTACACTGAAGCTTTCTTT
CASSEGTDTYTEAFF
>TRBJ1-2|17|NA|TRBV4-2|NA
TGTGCCAGCAGCCAAACCCTCCCGCGAGGGGAGGGCTATGGCTACACCTTC
CASSQTLPRGEGYGYTF
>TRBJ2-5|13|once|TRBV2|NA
TGTGCCAGCAGTGTCGGGCGGGTAGAGACCCAGTACTTC
CASSVGRVETQYF
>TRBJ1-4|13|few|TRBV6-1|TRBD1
TGTGCCAAAGGGGGACAGCGTAATGAAAAACTGTTTTTT
CAKGGQRNEKLFF
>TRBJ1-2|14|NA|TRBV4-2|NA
TGTGCCAGCAGCCTAGATAGAGGGGGCTATGGCTACACCTTC
CASSLDRGGYGYTF
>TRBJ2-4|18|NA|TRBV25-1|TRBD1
TGTGCCAGCAGTGAGGGGGCCCCGGGGACAGGGGCCAAAAACATTCAGTACTTC
CASSEGAPGTGAKNIQYF
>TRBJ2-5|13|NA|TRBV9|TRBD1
TGTGCCAGCAGCGGCGACAGGGAACAGACCCAGTACTTC
CASSGDREQTQYF
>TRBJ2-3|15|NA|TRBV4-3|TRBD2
TGCGCCAGCAGCCACGGGACTAGCAACACAGATACGCAGTATTTT
CASSHGTSNTDTQYF
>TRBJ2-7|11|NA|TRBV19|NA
TGTGCCAGTAGGGGTCGGGACGAGCAGTACTTC
CASRGRDEQYF